Sequencing of this T cell receptor (beta chain) was carried out in a study of T cell responses to AZD1222 COVID-19 vaccine. Study-level findings and limits: Only 6 or 7 individuals given AZD1222 were seropositive at baseline.

Here immunoSEQ multiplex PCR was the method, and the copy in TCRdb shows in-frame clones only, minus some. The sample holds 150,000 or so clones, approximately 90% seen once. Germline values: CDR1 SGHKS, CDR2 YYEKEE (reference sequence). The CDR3 sequence is 15 residues long. V lost 3 bases, J lost 7 bases, and 7 bases stayed unmatched. As concerns this clone: Its antigen is not known.

This TCR was recovered from an adult who received the AZD1222 COVID-19 vaccine. The material was peripheral blood, obtained 28 days after the second AZD1222 dose. The chain joins TRBV5-5 to TRBJ1-4; 9 bases are a match to TRBD1. CDR3 sequence: CASSSPGQGSEKLFF. Here the CDR3 DNA reads TGTGCCAGCAGCTCACCGGGACAGGGAAGTGAAAAACTGTTTTTT.